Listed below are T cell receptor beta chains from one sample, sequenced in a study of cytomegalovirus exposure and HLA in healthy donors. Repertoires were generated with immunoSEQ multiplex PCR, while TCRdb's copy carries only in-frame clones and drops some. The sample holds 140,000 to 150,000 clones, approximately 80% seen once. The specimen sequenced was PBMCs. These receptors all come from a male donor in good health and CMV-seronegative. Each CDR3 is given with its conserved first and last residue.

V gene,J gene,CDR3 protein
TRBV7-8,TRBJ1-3,CASSARTGGSSGNTIYF
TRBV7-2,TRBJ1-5,CASSSSFGTGSNQPQHF
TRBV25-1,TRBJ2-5,CASSERTSGSFETQYF
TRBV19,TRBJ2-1,CASSTTPVPPRNEQFF
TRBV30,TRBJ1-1,CAWSATGTQAFF
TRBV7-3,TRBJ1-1,CASSLDRLSTEAFF
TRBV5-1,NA,CASSGASYEQYF
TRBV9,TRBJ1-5,CASSVEGTPFQPQHF
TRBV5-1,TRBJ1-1,CASSLGTMNTEAFF
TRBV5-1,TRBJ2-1,CASLPGQGYNEQFF
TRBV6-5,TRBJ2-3,CASSYRSITDTQYF
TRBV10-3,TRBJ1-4,CAIRSGGGGGDEKLFF
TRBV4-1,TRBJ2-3,CASSQVHVGSGGADTQYF
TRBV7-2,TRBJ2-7,CASSQDRGPYEQYF
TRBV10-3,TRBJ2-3,CAIEGTSGDTQYF